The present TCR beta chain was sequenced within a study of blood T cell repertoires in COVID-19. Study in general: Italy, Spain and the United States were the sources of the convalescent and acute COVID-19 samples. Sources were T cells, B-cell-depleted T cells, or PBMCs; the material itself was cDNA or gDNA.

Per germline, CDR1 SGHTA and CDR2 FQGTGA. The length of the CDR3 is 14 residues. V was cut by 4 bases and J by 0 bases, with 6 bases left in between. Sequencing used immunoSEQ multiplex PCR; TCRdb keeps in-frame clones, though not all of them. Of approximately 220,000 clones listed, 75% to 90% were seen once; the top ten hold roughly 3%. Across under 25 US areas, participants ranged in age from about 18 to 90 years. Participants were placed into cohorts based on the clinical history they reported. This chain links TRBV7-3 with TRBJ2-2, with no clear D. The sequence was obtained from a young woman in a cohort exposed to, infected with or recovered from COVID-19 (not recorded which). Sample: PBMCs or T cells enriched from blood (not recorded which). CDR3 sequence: CASSSTANTGELFF. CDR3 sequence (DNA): TGTGCCAGCAGCTCCACAGCGAACACCGGGGAGCTGTTTTTT.